Following are 21 T cell receptor beta chains from one sample sequenced in a study of T cell responses to AZD1222 COVID-19 vaccine. Profiled with immunoSEQ multiplex PCR; TCRdb holds only in-frame clones, not every one. The sample lists 90,000 to 120,000 clones, about 86% occurring once. Here the sequenced sample was peripheral blood, taken on day 0 of AZD1222 vaccination. These receptors all stem from an adult in good health.

The V call is TRBV6-1, the J call TRBJ1-5; D not certain. CDR1 and CDR2 (germline): MNHNS, SASEGT. The CDR3 covers 17 residues. The V gene lost 1 base and the J gene lost 4 bases, with 17 bases spanning the gap. The CDR3 bases are TGTGCCAGCAGTGAAGACGGGCAGGCCTGGAGTAATCAGCCCCAGCATTTT. As protein: CASSEDGQAWSNQPQHF.

This chain links TRBV5-4 with TRBJ2-7; 10 nucleotides match TRBD2. Germline CDR1 is SGHNT and CDR2 is YYREEE (reference sequence). The V and J ends lost 2 bases and 2 bases, in that order; junction bases with no gene match: 4. The CDR3 extends over 15 amino acids. The DNA for the CDR3 is TGTGCCAGCAGCTTCGGGGGGACTAGCGCCTACGAGCAGTACTTC. Its protein product is CASSFGGTSAYEQYF.

This chain connects TRBV6-5 to TRBJ2-2, with D unresolved. The V and J ends lost 0 bases and 3 bases respectively, with 8 bases between them. Germline V gene sequence: CDR1 MNHEY, CDR2 SVGAGI. CDR3 size: 15 residues. CDR3 sequence reads: CASSYSTPDTGELFF. The CDR3 nucleotides are TGTGCCAGCAGTTACTCGACACCCGACACCGGGGAGCTGTTTTTT.

The V and J genes are TRBV5-1 and TRBJ1-2, with 7 bases lining up with TRBD1. The V gene's germline CDR1 is SGHRS and CDR2 YFSETQ. V was pared by 2 bases and J by 2 bases, with 3 bases of the junction left unmatched. The CDR3 is 14 residues long. The CDR3 loop is CASSFTGANYGYTF. CDR3 in DNA: TGCGCCAGCAGCTTCACAGGGGCGAACTATGGCTACACCTTC.

The chain is built from TRBV4-1 and TRBJ1-1; no clear D gene. The CDR3 length is 14 residues. Germline V gives CDR1 MGHRA, CDR2 YSYEKL. The V and J ends lost 1 base and 0 bases respectively, with 6 bases between them. CDR3 nucleotide sequence: TGCGCCAGCAGCCAAGTCGGGGTGAACACTGAAGCTTTCTTT. Its protein is CASSQVGVNTEAFF.

The chain combines TRBV20-1 with TRBJ1-5; D might be TRBD1 (5 bases). The CDR3 spans 14 residues. Germline loops: CDR1 DFQATT, CDR2 SNEGSKA (reference sequence). Trimming shortened V by 3 bases and J by 0 bases, and 9 bases separated the two germline ends. CDR3 protein: CSASGGDSNQPQHF. CDR3 bases: TGCAGTGCTAGTGGGGGGGATAGCAATCAGCCCCAGCATTTT.

On this clone itself: One junction end disagrees with the germline gene, perhaps due to a read error. The chain has TRBV5-6 and TRBJ1-1, with D unclear. Looked up from germline, CDR1 is SGHDT and CDR2 is YYEEEE. The CDR3 is 14 residues long. The CDR3 region is CASRLVLSNTEAFF. Here the CDR3 DNA reads TGTGCCAGCAGATTGGTCCTCTCGAACACTGAAGCTTTCTTT.

The CDR3 protein is CASSVEGRGNQPQHF. CDR3 bases: TGTGCCAGCAGTGTGGAGGGGCGAGGCAATCAGCCCCAGCATTTT. J is TRBJ1-5 and V is TRBV2; possible D gene TRBD1, 5 bases. The CDR3 runs to 15 residues. CDR1 and CDR2 (germline): SNHLY, FYNNEI. The V gene lost 4 bases and the J gene lost 2 bases, with 12 bases spanning the gap.

The CDR3 loop is CASSLEVGEAFF. The CDR3 DNA follows: TGTGCCAGCAGCTTGGAGGTGGGTGAAGCTTTCTTT. V gene TRBV5-5 combines with J gene TRBJ1-1; D ambiguous. Germline-derived CDR1 and CDR2 are SGHKS and YYEKEE (reference sequence). V was pared by 0 bases and J by 7 bases, with 7 bases between. The CDR3 totals 12 residues.

This clone was observed once. This sequence joins TRBV5-1 and TRBJ1-2; 9 nucleotides align to TRBD1. Germline CDR1 reads SGHRS; CDR2 reads YFSETQ. J was trimmed by 5 bases and V by 4 bases; bases with no gene match: 9. The CDR3 is 15 residues long. CDR3 loop: CASSRGDRDDYGYTF. The CDR3 coding sequence is TGCGCCAGCAGCAGGGGGGACAGGGATGATTATGGCTACACCTTC.

This chain uses TRBV28 with TRBJ1-1; D not certain. The CDR3 length is 14 residues. V was shortened by 2 bases and J by 2 bases, with 9 bases between the two germline ends. Germline CDR1 MDHEN, CDR2 SYDVKM. The CDR3 sequence: CASSLGGSNTEAFF. Here the CDR3 DNA reads TGTGCCAGCAGTTTAGGTGGATCTAACACTGAAGCTTTCTTT.

The chain joins TRBV11-2 to TRBJ1-2, with TRBD1 matching 9 bases. CDR3 length equals 15 residues. The germline V gene encodes CDR1 SGHAT and CDR2 FQNNGV. V lost 5 bases to trimming and J lost 7 bases; unmatched junction nucleotides: 11. The CDR3: CASSPGDREVGGYTF. The CDR3 region has the DNA TGTGCCAGCAGCCCCGGGGACAGGGAAGTAGGTGGCTACACCTTC.

The chain employs TRBV18 and TRBJ1-5, with D unclear. The germline V and J ends were trimmed by 6 bases and 0 bases, with 6 bases remaining between them. The germline CDR1 and CDR2 sequences are KGHSH and LQKENI. The CDR3 has 13 amino acids. CDR3 nucleotides: TGTGCCAGCTCGCAGGATAGCAATCAGCCCCAGCATTTT. Translated, it gives CASSQDSNQPQHF.

V gene TRBV5-4 combines with J gene TRBJ1-1, with no clear D. V gave up 1 base and J gave up 3 bases, with 4 bases separating them. Germline V gene lookup returns CDR1 SGHNT and CDR2 YYREEE (reference sequence). The CDR3 sequence is 12 residues long. The CDR3 loop reads CASSLQDTEAFF. The CDR3 DNA reads as TGTGCCAGCAGCTTGCAGGACACTGAAGCTTTCTTT.

This clone was seen a single time. J is TRBJ2-1 and V is TRBV28; 11 bases agree with TRBD2. The germline gives CDR1 MDHEN, CDR2 SYDVKM. The CDR3 length is 14 residues. V lost 9 bases, J lost 5 bases, and 6 bases stayed unmatched. CDR3 protein: CASSSGGAHNEQFF. The CDR3 DNA sequence: TGTGCCAGTAGTAGCGGGGGGGCCCACAATGAGCAGTTCTTC. Supplemented by reference TRBV28 and TRBJ2-1, the full variable domain reads DVKVTQSSRYLVKRTGEKVFLECVQDMDHENMFWYRQDPGLGLRLIYFSYDVKMKEKGDIPEGYSVSREKKERFSLILESASTNQTSMYLCASSSGGAHNEQFFGPGTRLTVL.

This clone was detected a few times. V usage is TRBV24-1 and J usage is TRBJ1-2; TRBD1 aligns across 8 bases. V gave up 3 bases and J gave up 2 bases; unmatched junction bases: 10. This CDR3 spans 17 amino acids. Germline loops: CDR1 KGHDR, CDR2 SFDVKD. CDR3 coding DNA: TGTGCCACCAGTGATCGGACAGGGTGGGGGGTGAACTATGGCTACACCTTC. It is translated as CATSDRTGWGVNYGYTF.

This chain uses TRBV4-3 with TRBJ1-3; no definite D call. V gave up 0 bases and J gave up 4 bases, with 10 bases separating them. Germline lookup yields CDR1 LGHNA and CDR2 YSLEER. This CDR3 contains 15 residues. CDR3 amino acids: CASSQEGIEGNTIYF. The CDR3 coding sequence is TGCGCCAGCAGCCAAGAGGGCATCGAGGGAAACACCATATATTTT.

Written as DNA, the CDR3 is TGTGCCAGCAGTCGACCCGGTTTGTCAGCTTTCTTT. Protein product: CASSRPGLSAFF. The chain joins TRBV3-1 (or the pseudogene TRBV3-2) to TRBJ1-1; D gene unclear. CDR1 and CDR2 from the germline V gene are LGHDT and YNNKEL (reference sequence). CDR3 size: 12 residues. The V end lost 6 bases, the J end lost 10 bases, and 15 bases lay between the germline ends.

This chain links TRBV24-1 with TRBJ2-5, with TRBD1 matching over 10 bases. With 4 bases clipped from V and 4 bases from J, the junction kept 5 bases outside the gene matches. This CDR3 region has 15 residues. Germline V lookup: CDR1 KGHDR, CDR2 SFDVKD. The CDR3 nucleotides are TGTGCCACCAGTGACCGGACAGGGGGAGGAGAGACCCAGTACTTC. This translates into CATSDRTGGGETQYF.

In this sample, this clone turned up once. This sequence joins TRBV24-1 and TRBJ2-3, with 9 bases lining up with TRBD1. Trimming cost V 7 bases and J 4 bases; bases outside gene matches: 5. The CDR3 is 14 amino acids. The V gene's germline CDR1 is KGHDR and CDR2 SFDVKD. The CDR3 spells CATRPGQGADTQYF. The CDR3 nucleotides are TGTGCCACCAGACCGGGACAGGGAGCAGATACGCAGTATTTT.

This clone was observed a few times. The J gene is TRBJ1-2, the V gene TRBV10-3; 7 bases line up with TRBD1. The V gene end was trimmed by 8 bases and the J gene end by 2 bases; junction bases not matched to a gene: 11. The CDR3 length is 15 residues. Looked up from germline, CDR1 is ENHRY and CDR2 is SYGVKD. CDR3 coding DNA: TGTGCCATCCGTCGACAGGGAATAGAGAACTATGGCTACACCTTC. It specifies CAIRRQGIENYGYTF.